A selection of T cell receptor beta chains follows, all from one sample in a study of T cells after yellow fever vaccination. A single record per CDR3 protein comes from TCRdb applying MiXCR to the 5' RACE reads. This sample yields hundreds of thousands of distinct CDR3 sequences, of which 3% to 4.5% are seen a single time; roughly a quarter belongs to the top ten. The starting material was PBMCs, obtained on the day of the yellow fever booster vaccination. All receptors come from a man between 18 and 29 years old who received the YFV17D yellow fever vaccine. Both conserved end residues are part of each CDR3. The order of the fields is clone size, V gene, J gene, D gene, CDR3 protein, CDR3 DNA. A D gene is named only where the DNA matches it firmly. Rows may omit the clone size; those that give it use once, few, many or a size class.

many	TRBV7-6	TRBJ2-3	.	CASSLTELPVDTQYF	TGTGCCAGCAGCCTGACAGAGCTCCCGGTGGATACGCAGTATTTT
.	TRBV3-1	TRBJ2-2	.	CASSQKRVFGAVGELFF	TGTGCCAGCAGCCAAAAGAGGGTATTCGGGGCGGTCGGGGAGCTGTTTTTT
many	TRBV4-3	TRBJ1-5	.	CASSQDPALGQPQHF	TGCGCCAGCAGCCAAGACCCTGCATTGGGGCAGCCCCAGCATTTT
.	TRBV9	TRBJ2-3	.	CASSVVHTSTDTQYF	TGTGCCAGCAGCGTCGTGCATACTAGCACAGATACGCAGTATTTT
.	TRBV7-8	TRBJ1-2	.	CASSSRAYIARGYTF	TGTGCCAGCAGCTCGAGGGCGTACATAGCACGGGGCTACACCTTC
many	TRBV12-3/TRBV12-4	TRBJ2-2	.	CASSFHNTGELFF	TGTGCCAGCAGTTTTCACAACACCGGGGAGCTGTTTTTT
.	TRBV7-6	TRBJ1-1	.	CASSPEGVNTEAFF	TGTGCCAGCAGCCCCGAGGGGGTGAACACTGAAGCTTTCTTT
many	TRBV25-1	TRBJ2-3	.	CASSGGADTDTQYF	TGTGCCAGCAGTGGCGGGGCAGACACAGATACGCAGTATTTT
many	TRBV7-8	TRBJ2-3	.	CASSLGRDSTDTQYF	TGTGCCAGCAGCTTGGGGCGTGACTCCACAGATACGCAGTATTTT
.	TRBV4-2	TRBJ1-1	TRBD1	CASSQAGQGAPEAFF	TGTGCCAGCAGCCAAGCGGGACAGGGGGCCCCTGAAGCTTTCTTT
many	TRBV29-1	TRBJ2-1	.	CSVVGGNEQFF	TGCAGCGTTGTCGGCGGCAATGAGCAGTTCTTC
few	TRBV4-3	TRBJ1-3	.	CASSQDGGSGNTIYF	TGCGCCAGCAGCCAAGATGGGGGCTCTGGAAACACCATATATTTT
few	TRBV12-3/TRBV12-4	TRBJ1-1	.	CASSSGVTEAFF	TGTGCCAGCAGTTCCGGAGTCACTGAAGCTTTCTTT
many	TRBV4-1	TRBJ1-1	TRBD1	CASSEAGGWNTEAFF	TGCGCCAGCAGCGAAGCAGGGGGCTGGAACACTGAAGCTTTCTTT
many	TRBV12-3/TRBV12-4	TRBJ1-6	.	CASSLARASPLHF	TGTGCCAGCAGTTTAGCGCGAGCCTCACCCCTCCACTTT
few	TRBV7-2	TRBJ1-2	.	CASSTPGQNYGYTF	TGTGCCAGCAGTACCCCGGGACAAAACTATGGCTACACCTTC
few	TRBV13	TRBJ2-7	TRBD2	CASSLNGLATTYEQYF	TGTGCCAGCAGCCTAAATGGACTAGCGACCACCTACGAGCAGTACTTC
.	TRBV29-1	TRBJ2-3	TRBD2	CSVIRLGLAELDTQYF	TGCAGCGTTATCCGATTGGGACTAGCGGAATTAGATACGCAGTATTTT
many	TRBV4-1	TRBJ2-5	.	CASSQDGAGREETQYF	TGCGCCAGCAGCCAAGACGGGGCAGGGCGGGAAGAGACCCAGTACTTC
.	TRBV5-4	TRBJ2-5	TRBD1	CASSRRDRGGETQYF	TGTGCCAGCAGCCGCCGGGACAGGGGAGGAGAGACCCAGTACTTC
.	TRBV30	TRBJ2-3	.	CAWSQLVNTQYF	TGTGCCTGGAGTCAGTTGGTAAATACGCAGTATTTT
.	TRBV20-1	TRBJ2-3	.	CSARPWTLPSSTDTQYF	TGCAGTGCTCGACCCTGGACCCTCCCTTCTAGCACAGATACGCAGTATTTT
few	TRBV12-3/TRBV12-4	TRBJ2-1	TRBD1	CASSPSGTGWNEQFF	TGTGCCAGCAGTCCCTCCGGGACAGGGTGGAATGAGCAGTTCTTC
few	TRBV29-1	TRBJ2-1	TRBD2	CSIVPGLANRPRYNEQFF	TGCAGCATTGTTCCCGGACTAGCCAACCGACCTAGATACAATGAGCAGTTCTTC
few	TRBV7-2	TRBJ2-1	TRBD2	CASRRTSGGVNEQFF	TGTGCCAGCAGAAGGACTAGCGGGGGGGTCAATGAGCAGTTCTTC
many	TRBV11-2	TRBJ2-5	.	CASSLRQPQETQYF	TGTGCCAGCAGCTTGAGACAGCCCCAAGAGACCCAGTACTTC
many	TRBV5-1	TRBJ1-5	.	CASSMGLSGQPQHF	TGCGCCAGCAGCATGGGACTTTCAGGGCAGCCCCAGCATTTT
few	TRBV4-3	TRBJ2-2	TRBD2	CASSQDTGGLPTGELFF	TGCGCCAGCAGCCAAGATACGGGAGGACTACCCACCGGGGAGCTGTTTTTT
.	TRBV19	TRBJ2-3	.	CASSNLERFTDTQYF	TGTGCCAGTAGTAATCTCGAGAGATTCACAGATACGCAGTATTTT
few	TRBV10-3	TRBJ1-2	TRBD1	CAISEPGDRADGYTF	TGTGCCATCAGTGAGCCGGGGGACAGGGCGGATGGCTACACCTTC
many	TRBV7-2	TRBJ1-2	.	CASSLGPPGRGYTF	TGTGCCAGCAGCTTAGGGCCCCCAGGTAGAGGCTACACCTTC
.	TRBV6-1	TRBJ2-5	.	CASSEGRTVQETQYF	TGTGCCAGCAGTGAGGGTAGGACGGTCCAAGAGACCCAGTACTTC
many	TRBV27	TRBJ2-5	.	CASSFVFSGETQYF	TGTGCCAGCAGTTTCGTCTTTTCCGGAGAGACCCAGTACTTC
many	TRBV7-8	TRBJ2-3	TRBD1	CASSLVQGLVGDTQYF	TGTGCCAGCAGCTTAGTACAGGGGTTGGTAGGAGATACGCAGTATTTT
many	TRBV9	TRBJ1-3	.	CASSVDGNTIYF	TGTGCCAGCAGCGTTGACGGAAACACCATATATTTT
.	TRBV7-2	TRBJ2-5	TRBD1	CASSVRQGGKETQYF	TGTGCCAGCAGCGTGAGACAGGGGGGAAAAGAGACCCAGTACTTC
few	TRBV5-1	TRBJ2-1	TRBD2	CASGPSGGDNEQFF	TGCGCCAGCGGACCTAGCGGGGGGGACAATGAGCAGTTCTTC
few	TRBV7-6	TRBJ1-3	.	CASSLALGNGPSGNTIYF	TGTGCCAGCAGCTTAGCGCTAGGGAACGGGCCCTCTGGAAACACCATATATTTT
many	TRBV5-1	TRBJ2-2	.	CASSLDREAGELFF	TGCGCCAGCAGCTTGGACAGGGAAGCCGGGGAGCTGTTTTTT
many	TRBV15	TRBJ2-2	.	CATSRGAGGDTGELFF	TGTGCCACCAGCAGAGGGGCAGGGGGGGACACCGGGGAGCTGTTTTTT
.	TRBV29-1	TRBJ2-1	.	CSARDSSYNEQFF	TGCAGCGCTCGGGATAGCTCCTACAATGAGCAGTTCTTC